This TCR beta chain comes out of a study of T cells after posttransplantation cyclophosphamide. The table came from immunoSEQ multiplex PCR; TCRdb's copy has only in-frame clones and leaves some out. Of some 21,000 clones listed, 95% to 99% were seen once; the top ten hold around 0.15%. Germline values: CDR1 SEHNR, CDR2 FQNEAQ (reference sequence). The CDR3 spans 12 residues. V lost 4 bases to trimming and J lost 9 bases, with 10 bases between them. This clone was seen once. The origin of this receptor is a man in his forties in good health, CMV-negative, and a related stem cell transplant donor. The sequenced sample consisted of naive CD8+ T cells sorted from PBMCs. The rearrangement joins TRBV7-9 to TRBJ2-1, with D tentatively TRBD2 (6 bases). As DNA, the CDR3 is TGTGCCAGCAGCTACTCAGCGGGTGAGCAGTTCTTC. It specifies CASSYSAGEQFF.